Sequencing of this TCR beta chain was carried out in a study of cytomegalovirus exposure and HLA in healthy donors. General study results and limits: Investigators reported approximately 150 TCR beta chains as tied to cytomegalovirus. Common viral pathogens (according to a later analysis) appeared linked to several of the most significant clusters. Researchers reported from a later analysis that most CMV-associated TCR beta chains appeared HLA-restricted. Equally common other TCR beta chains were less clonally expanded than HLA-associated ones, a later analysis found.

With respect to this clone: Its antigen is unidentified.

A multiplex PCR was run with 60 Vbeta primers and 13 Jbeta primers. TCRdb keeps only in-frame clones here, not all; method: immunoSEQ multiplex PCR. This sample has approximately 110,000 clones, with 60% to 80% found just once. Sequences were obtained from PBMCs. The receptor comes from a woman aged 25 to 45 in good health and CMV-seropositive.

CDR3 coding DNA: TGTGCCAGCAGCCCCCACCAGGGACTCGGAGAACCTAATGAGCAGTTCTTC. Translated, it gives CASSPHQGLGEPNEQFF. V usage is TRBV4-2 and J usage is TRBJ2-1; D might be TRBD2 (6 bases). CDR3 length: 17 residues. With 4 bases removed from V and 7 bases from J, the gap between germline ends came to 23 bases. The germline V gene has CDR1 LGHNA and CDR2 YNFKEQ.